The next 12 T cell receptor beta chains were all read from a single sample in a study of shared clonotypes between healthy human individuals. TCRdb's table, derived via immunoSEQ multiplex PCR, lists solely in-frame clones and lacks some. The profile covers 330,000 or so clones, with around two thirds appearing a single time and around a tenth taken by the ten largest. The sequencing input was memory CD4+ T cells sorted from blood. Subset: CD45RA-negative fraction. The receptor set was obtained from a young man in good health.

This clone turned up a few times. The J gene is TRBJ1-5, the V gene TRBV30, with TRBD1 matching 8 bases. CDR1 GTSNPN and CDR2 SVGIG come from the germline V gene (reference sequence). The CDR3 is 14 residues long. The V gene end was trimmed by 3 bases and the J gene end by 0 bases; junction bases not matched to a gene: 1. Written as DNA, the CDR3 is TGTGCCTGGAGCGACAGGGGTAGCAATCAGCCCCAGCATTTT. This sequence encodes CAWSDRGSNQPQHF.

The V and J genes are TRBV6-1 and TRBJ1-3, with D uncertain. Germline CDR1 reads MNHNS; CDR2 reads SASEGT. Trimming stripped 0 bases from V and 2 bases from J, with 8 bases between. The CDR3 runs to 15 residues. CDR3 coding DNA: TGTGCCAGCAGTGAAGCCTTGGGTGCTGGAAACACCATATATTTT. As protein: CASSEALGAGNTIYF.

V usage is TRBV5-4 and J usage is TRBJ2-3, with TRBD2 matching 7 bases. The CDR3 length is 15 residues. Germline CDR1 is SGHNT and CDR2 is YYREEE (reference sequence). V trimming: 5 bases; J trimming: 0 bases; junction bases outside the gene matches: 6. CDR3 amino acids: CASRGASGSTDTQYF. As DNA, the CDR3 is TGTGCCAGCAGGGGCGCTAGCGGCAGCACAGATACGCAGTATTTT.

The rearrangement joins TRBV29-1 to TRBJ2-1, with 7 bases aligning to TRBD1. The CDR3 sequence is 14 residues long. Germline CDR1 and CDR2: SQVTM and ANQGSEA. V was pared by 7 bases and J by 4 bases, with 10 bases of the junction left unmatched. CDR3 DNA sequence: TGCAGCGGCGGGTTAGGACAGGTTTACAATGAGCAGTTCTTC. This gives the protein CSGGLGQVYNEQFF.

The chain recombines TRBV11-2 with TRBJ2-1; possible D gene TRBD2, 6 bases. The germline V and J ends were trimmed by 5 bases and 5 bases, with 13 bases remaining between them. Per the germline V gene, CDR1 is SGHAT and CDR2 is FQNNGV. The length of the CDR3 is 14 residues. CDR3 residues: CASSLILANNEQFF. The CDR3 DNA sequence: TGTGCCAGCAGCCTTATCCTAGCGAACAATGAGCAGTTCTTC. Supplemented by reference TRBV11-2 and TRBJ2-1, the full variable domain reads EAGVAQSPRYKIIEKRQSVAFWCNPISGHATLYWYQQILGQGPKLLIQFQNNGVVDDSQLPKDRFSAERLKGVDSTLKIQPAKLEDSAVYLCASSLILANNEQFFGPGTRLTVL.

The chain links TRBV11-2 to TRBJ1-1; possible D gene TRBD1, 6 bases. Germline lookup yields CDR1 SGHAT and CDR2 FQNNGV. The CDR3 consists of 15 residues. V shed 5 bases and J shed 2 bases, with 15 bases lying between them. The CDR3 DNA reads TGTGCCAGCAGCCTGGTTCGGGGGACAAACACTGAAGCTTTCTTT. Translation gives CASSLVRGTNTEAFF.

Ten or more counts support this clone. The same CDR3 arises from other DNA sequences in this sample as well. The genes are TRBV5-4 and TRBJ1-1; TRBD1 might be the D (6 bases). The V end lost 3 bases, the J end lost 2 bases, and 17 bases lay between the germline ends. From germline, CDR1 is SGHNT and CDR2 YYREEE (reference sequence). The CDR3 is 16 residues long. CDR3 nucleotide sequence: TGTGCCAGCAGCTCAAGACGGGGAGGGGGAAACACTGAAGCTTTCTTT. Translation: CASSSRRGGGNTEAFF.

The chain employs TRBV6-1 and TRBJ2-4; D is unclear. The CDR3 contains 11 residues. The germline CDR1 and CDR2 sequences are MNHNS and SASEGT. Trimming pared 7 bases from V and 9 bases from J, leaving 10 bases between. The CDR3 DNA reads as TGTGCCAGCACTAGAGACGTCATTCAGTACTTC. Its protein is CASTRDVIQYF.

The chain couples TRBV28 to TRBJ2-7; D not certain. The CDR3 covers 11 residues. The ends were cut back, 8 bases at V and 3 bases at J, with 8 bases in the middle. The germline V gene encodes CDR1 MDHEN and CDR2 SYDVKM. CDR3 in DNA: TGTGCCAGCCTGGACCTCTACGAGCAGTACTTC. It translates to CASLDLYEQYF.

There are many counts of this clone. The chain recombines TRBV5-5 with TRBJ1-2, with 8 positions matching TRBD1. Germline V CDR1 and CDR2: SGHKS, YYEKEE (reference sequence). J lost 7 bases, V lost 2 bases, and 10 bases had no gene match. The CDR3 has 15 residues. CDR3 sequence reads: CASSLTGGLAGGYTF. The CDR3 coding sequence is TGTGCCAGCAGCTTAACAGGGGGTTTGGCGGGTGGCTACACCTTC. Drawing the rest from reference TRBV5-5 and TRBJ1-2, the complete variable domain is DAGVTQSPTHLIKTRGQQVTLRCSPISGHKSVSWYQQVLGQGPQFIFQYYEKEERGRGNFPDRFSARQFPNYSSELNVNALLLGDSALYLCASSLTGGLAGGYTFGSGTRLTVV.

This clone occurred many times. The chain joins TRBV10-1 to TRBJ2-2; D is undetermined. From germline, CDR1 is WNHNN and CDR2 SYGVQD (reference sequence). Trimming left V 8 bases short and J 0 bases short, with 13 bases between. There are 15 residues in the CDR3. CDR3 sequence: CASSEDGANTGELFF. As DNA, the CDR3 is TGCGCCAGCTCCGAGGACGGAGCGAACACCGGGGAGCTGTTTTTT.

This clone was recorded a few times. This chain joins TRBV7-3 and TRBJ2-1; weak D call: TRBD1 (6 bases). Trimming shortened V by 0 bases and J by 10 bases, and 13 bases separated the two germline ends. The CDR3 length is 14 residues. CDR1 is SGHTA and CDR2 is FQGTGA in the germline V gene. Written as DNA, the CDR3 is TGTGCCAGCAGCTTAACGTACCAGGGGAACGAGCAGTTCTTC. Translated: CASSLTYQGNEQFF.